A selection of T cell receptor beta chains follows, all from one sample in a study of T-cell memory formation after mild COVID-19. TCRdb reprocessed the 5' RACE reads via MiXCR and lists one record per CDR3 protein. The sample records around 340,000 distinct CDR3 sequences, around 14% being singletons. The sample consisted of PBMCs or a T cell subset sorted from them (not recorded which). The receptors originated from a man aged 18 to 29 who had mild COVID-19 (a few samples of this study predate the infection). Cell type and time point are not known. The CDR3 runs from the conserved cysteine through the conserved F or W. A D gene is named only where the DNA matches it firmly. Part of the rows lack a size; the others show once, few, many or a class for expanded clones.

d_call: TRBD2
j_call: TRBJ2-3
clone_size: -
v_call: TRBV5-1
cdr3_nt: TGCGCCAGCAGCTTGGGGGGGGGTGATACAGATACGCAGTATTTT
cdr3_aa: CASSLGGGDTDTQYF

d_call: -
j_call: TRBJ2-1
clone_size: -
v_call: TRBV20-1
cdr3_nt: TGCAGTGCTAAACTCCAGGGTTCCTACAATGAGCAGTTCTTC
cdr3_aa: CSAKLQGSYNEQFF

d_call: -
j_call: TRBJ2-7
clone_size: -
v_call: TRBV7-9
cdr3_nt: TGTGCCAGCAGCCCAGCATTGGATTCGGGCTACGAGCAGTACTTC
cdr3_aa: CASSPALDSGYEQYF

d_call: -
j_call: TRBJ2-7
clone_size: few
v_call: TRBV18
cdr3_nt: TGTGCCAGCTCACTGGCGACCTACGAGCAGTACTTC
cdr3_aa: CASSLATYEQYF

d_call: -
j_call: TRBJ2-1
clone_size: -
v_call: TRBV5-6
cdr3_nt: TGTGCCAGCAGCCGTCTTCCCACCCCTACCTACAATGAGCAGTTCTTC
cdr3_aa: CASSRLPTPTYNEQFF

d_call: -
j_call: TRBJ2-1
clone_size: -
v_call: TRBV20-1
cdr3_nt: TGCAGTGCCCTTGCGGAACGGAATGAGCAGTTCTTC
cdr3_aa: CSALAERNEQFF

d_call: -
j_call: TRBJ1-1
clone_size: few
v_call: TRBV6-5
cdr3_nt: TGTGCCAGCAGTTACTCGAATCGGATGAACACTGAAGCTTTCTTT
cdr3_aa: CASSYSNRMNTEAFF

d_call: TRBD1
j_call: TRBJ2-5
clone_size: -
v_call: TRBV7-2
cdr3_nt: TGTGCCAGCAGCTTAGGCAGGGGGCGTGAGACCCAGTACTTC
cdr3_aa: CASSLGRGRETQYF

d_call: TRBD1
j_call: TRBJ1-1
clone_size: -
v_call: TRBV7-9
cdr3_nt: TGTGCCAGCATCCTGACAGGGCGCACTGAAGCTTTCTTT
cdr3_aa: CASILTGRTEAFF

d_call: -
j_call: TRBJ2-3
clone_size: -
v_call: TRBV14
cdr3_nt: TGTGCCAGCAGCCCCCGGGGGTGGGGAGAGGATACGCAGTATTTT
cdr3_aa: CASSPRGWGEDTQYF

d_call: -
j_call: TRBJ1-2
clone_size: many
v_call: TRBV6-5
cdr3_nt: TGTGCCAGCAGTTACCTAGGGATTTATGGCTACACCTTC
cdr3_aa: CASSYLGIYGYTF

d_call: -
j_call: TRBJ1-2
clone_size: few
v_call: TRBV5-5
cdr3_nt: TGTGCCAGCAGCTTTGGGGGGGCTGGGATGGATGGCTACACCTTC
cdr3_aa: CASSFGGAGMDGYTF

d_call: -
j_call: TRBJ2-2
clone_size: few
v_call: TRBV20-1
cdr3_nt: TGCAGTGCTCAAAACCCGAGCGACACCGGGGAGCTGTTTTTT
cdr3_aa: CSAQNPSDTGELFF

d_call: TRBD2
j_call: TRBJ2-2
clone_size: -
v_call: TRBV5-1
cdr3_nt: TGCGCCAGCAGCGGTGGCGGGCTAGCGGGTCCGAACACCGGGGAGCTGTTTTTT
cdr3_aa: CASSGGGLAGPNTGELFF

d_call: -
j_call: TRBJ2-5
clone_size: few
v_call: TRBV3-1
cdr3_nt: TGTGCCAGCAGCGTATTGGGTTCGGCCTTCAACCAAGAGACCCAGTACTTC
cdr3_aa: CASSVLGSAFNQETQYF

d_call: -
j_call: TRBJ1-1
clone_size: -
v_call: TRBV20-1
cdr3_nt: TGCAGTGCTCAATACCCTTCGACTGGAGAAGCTTTCTTT
cdr3_aa: CSAQYPSTGEAFF

d_call: TRBD1
j_call: TRBJ2-5
clone_size: -
v_call: TRBV7-3
cdr3_nt: TGTGCCAGCGCAAAAACAGGGGGGAAAGAGACCCAGTACTTC
cdr3_aa: CASAKTGGKETQYF

d_call: -
j_call: TRBJ2-2
clone_size: many
v_call: TRBV6-1
cdr3_nt: TGTGCCAGCAGACTCCAGGGAGGAACCGGGGAGCTGTTTTTT
cdr3_aa: CASRLQGGTGELFF

d_call: -
j_call: TRBJ1-2
clone_size: -
v_call: TRBV4-3
cdr3_nt: TGCGCCAGCAGCCAACGGGTGGGTTCGGGCTACACCTTC
cdr3_aa: CASSQRVGSGYTF

d_call: TRBD1
j_call: TRBJ1-2
clone_size: -
v_call: TRBV5-1
cdr3_nt: TGCGCCAGCAGCCTAACCGGGACAGGGGGCAAATATGGCTACACCTTC
cdr3_aa: CASSLTGTGGKYGYTF

d_call: TRBD2
j_call: TRBJ2-5
clone_size: -
v_call: TRBV6-1
cdr3_nt: TGTGCCAGCGAGGTTGGGCTAGCGGGGGGAGAGACCCAGTACTTC
cdr3_aa: CASEVGLAGGETQYF

d_call: TRBD2
j_call: TRBJ2-5
clone_size: few
v_call: TRBV5-6
cdr3_nt: TGTGCCAGCAGCTTGGTGTTCGGGGGGGCAGAGACCCAGTACTTC
cdr3_aa: CASSLVFGGAETQYF